This is a list of T cell receptor beta chains from one sample in a study of blood T cell repertoires in COVID-19. Method: immunoSEQ multiplex PCR; TCRdb's copy keeps in-frame clones and lacks some. Of fewer than 350,000 clones in the sample, 85% were seen once. Sequencing input: PBMCs or T cells enriched from blood (not recorded which). The receptors originated from a woman in her 50s who had recovered from COVID-19. CDR3s include the opening cysteine and the closing phenylalanine or tryptophan. Each record gives: D gene, J gene, CDR3 length, V gene, CDR3 protein, CDR3 DNA. The D gene is left open where the match is weak.

TRBD2,TRBJ2-7,14,TRBV27,CASSALAGVYEQYF,TGTGCCAGCAGTGCACTAGCGGGAGTCTACGAGCAGTACTTC
NA,TRBJ1-2,12,TRBV30,CAWSGGRGGYTF,TGTGCCTGGAGCGGGGGGCGTGGTGGCTACACCTTC
NA,TRBJ2-1,14,TRBV30,CAWDLAGQGDEQFF,TGTGCCTGGGATCTAGCGGGCCAGGGGGATGAGCAGTTCTTC
NA,TRBJ1-4,15,TRBV19,CASSIDEGSGEKLFF,TGTGCCAGTAGTATAGACGAGGGATCGGGTGAAAAACTGTTTTTT
TRBD1,TRBJ1-4,15,TRBV30,CAWNRGQGWGEKLFF,TGTGCCTGGAACCGCGGACAGGGCTGGGGTGAAAAACTGTTTTTT
TRBD2,TRBJ2-5,15,TRBV11-2,CASSPSGGARETQYF,TGTGCCAGCAGCCCCAGCGGGGGGGCCAGGGAGACCCAGTACTTC
TRBD1,TRBJ2-7,17,TRBV5-6,CASSDDTRRRTGYEQYF,TGTGCCAGCAGCGACGATACCAGACGCAGGACAGGGTACGAGCAGTACTTC
TRBD1,TRBJ2-7,16,TRBV28,CASSSPTGTGGYEQYF,TGTGCCAGCAGTTCCCCAACCGGGACAGGGGGTTACGAGCAGTACTTC
NA,TRBJ2-3,15,TRBV4-1,CASSQEGLFGDTQYF,TGCGCCAGCAGCCAAGAAGGCCTTTTCGGGGATACGCAGTATTTT
NA,TRBJ1-5,15,TRBV30,CAWSVLGAVNQPQHF,TGTGCCTGGAGTGTACTGGGGGCCGTGAATCAGCCCCAGCATTTT
TRBD2,TRBJ2-5,17,TRBV5-1,CASSPQTGTSGKETQYF,TGCGCCAGCAGCCCTCAAACCGGGACTAGCGGAAAAGAGACCCAGTACTTC
TRBD2,TRBJ2-1,16,TRBV6-5,CASSYFGGGMDNEQFF,TGTGCCAGCAGTTACTTCGGGGGGGGAATGGACAATGAGCAGTTCTTC
TRBD1,TRBJ1-2,15,TRBV19,CASSITWDRVFGYTF,TGTGCCAGTAGTATTACCTGGGACAGGGTTTTTGGCTACACCTTC
NA,TRBJ2-7,16,TRBV7-8,CASSLVRRQGTYEQYF,TGTGCCAGCAGCTTAGTTCGGAGGCAGGGGACCTACGAGCAGTACTTC